This paragraph covers one T cell receptor (beta chain) sequence. What antigen it recognizes has not been identified. Base qualities are not recorded, but no much larger clone differs from it by a single base. TCRbeta rearrangements were sequenced from genomic DNA using the immunoSEQ assay at survey resolution. Per the original workflow: A lowest detectable productive clonotype frequency of 2.59 x 10-5 was observed in the TCR sequencing data. Only productive TCRbeta rearrangements, meaning sequences that were complete and in-frame, were kept for the analyses. The clonality of each sample was calculated as Simpson clonality in the immunoSEQ Analyzer version 3.0. Clones were grouped by frequency into very rare, small, medium, large (1-20%) or hyperexpanded (>20%) categories. OLGA 1.2.3 estimated generation probabilities, VDJtools produced V-gene circos plots, VDJdb was queried for specificities, and GLIPH identified CDR3 motifs. What TCRdb holds here is the immuneACCESS table cut down to in-frame rearrangements. Part of the clones is not present; checked against another copy, under half of the missing clones reflect an unresolved V gene, and the others are unexplained. That table supplies the V and J calls and clone size; D and trimming were determined from the DNA. For this sample there are 20,000 or so clones; about 80% appear just once. Clones ranked in the top ten supply about 4% of the sample.

This entry is derived from a study of STAT5B mutations in CD4+ large granular lymphocyte leukemia (dated by TCRdb to the early 2020s). About the investigation overall: Among the healthy controls, the CDR3 'QG' motif was associated with a particular HLA allele. The study compared the TCRbeta repertoires of patients with CD4+ T-cell large granular lymphocyte leukemia against those of healthy blood donors. Flow cytometry on FACSCanto II or FACSVerse showed that the purified fractions were more than 95% pure among lymphocytes.

The healthy control group was made up of approximately 40 blood donors, and the Finnish Red Cross blood service supplied their buffy coats. All TCR-sequenced material derived from peripheral blood: patient blood samples and healthy donor buffy coats. Peripheral blood mononuclear cells were isolated by Ficoll-Hypaque gradient centrifugation. Magnetic purification was used to isolate CD4+ cells from the buffy coats of the healthy controls. The Gentra Puregene Cell and Tissue kit was used to extract genomic DNA, and a Qubit 2.0 fluorometer was used to measure the amount of genomic DNA. Compared with germline, V lacks 7 bases and J lacks 0 bases; bases without a gene match: 8. Including cysteine and phenylalanine, the CDR3 has 16 amino acids. Only CDR3 DNA remains: 48 bases, in frame from the first base. The CDR1 and CDR2 encoded by the germline V gene are SQVTM and ANQGSEA. Overall study results and their limits: The data were not HLA-matched, and the relatively small sample size could explain the higher clonality seen in CD4+ compared with CD8+ T-LGLL. Each patient's main leukemic clonotypes were private, but around 25% of these clonotypes showed up at low frequency in the non-leukemic repertoires of other patients. TRBV06-family usage was enriched among the top patient clones (8/27) compared with healthy controls (2/35). Greater clonality appeared to be present in CD4-sorted patient repertoires than in healthy CD4+ repertoires, and the difference was retained after the putative leukemic clones were removed.

Sequenced input: CD4+ T cells from blood buffy coats. The receptor comes from a human donor in good health. This receptor chain uses TRBV29-1 and TRBJ2-6, with 8 bases in between that match TRBD1. CDR3 protein: CSAVGTGVSGANVLTF. The nucleotide sequence reads TGCAGCGCCGTGGGGACAGGAGTCTCTGGGGCCAACGTCCTGACTTTC.